This T cell receptor beta chain was captured by sequencing in a study of cytomegalovirus exposure and HLA in healthy donors. V lost 6 bases, J lost 7 bases, and 13 bases lay in between. Germline lookup yields CDR1 MDHEN and CDR2 SYDVKM. The CDR3 is made up of 12 amino acids. PCR involved 60 Vbeta and 13 Jbeta primers. The repertoire was sequenced with immunoSEQ multiplex PCR; TCRdb's copy has only in-frame clones and lacks some. This specimen shows more than 100,000 clones; the ten leading clones hold roughly 1.6%. Study-wide results and limits: Solely CMV serostatus was available to characterize immune exposure.

In regard to this clone: Its antigen is currently unknown.

The sequenced sample consisted of PBMCs. This TCR came from a woman aged 40 to 49 in good health and CMV-seronegative. The chain combines TRBV28 with TRBJ2-7; tentatively, D is TRBD1 (6 bases). Here the CDR3 DNA reads TGTGCCAGCAGCCGGGACATTCAAGAGCAGTACTTC. The encoded protein is CASSRDIQEQYF.